A single sample gave rise to the 31 T cell receptor beta chains below, sequenced in a study of beta chain features in type 1 diabetes. Every isolated RNA sample was fully reverse transcribed, so sequencing captured expressed TCRB transcripts. TCRdb keeps only in-frame clones here, not all; method: immunoSEQ multiplex PCR. This sample carries approximately 150,000 clones, less than 9.5% of them seen once, and the ten largest clones take 2% to 3%. Sample: central memory CD4+ T cells from blood. Every receptor here comes from a woman younger than 35 in good health.

This clone appeared many times. The chain uses TRBV5-4 and TRBJ2-2, with 9 bases matching TRBD2. Germline V lookup: CDR1 SGHNT, CDR2 YYREEE (reference sequence). V lost 4 bases, J lost 2 bases, and 3 bases stayed unmatched. The CDR3 extends over 15 amino acids. The CDR3 bases are TGTGCCAGCAGCGAAGCGGGAGGTAACACCGGGGAGCTGTTTTTT. Its translation is CASSEAGGNTGELFF.

This clone was seen a handful of times. The J gene is TRBJ2-1, the V gene TRBV5-8; 12 bases match TRBD2. V dropped 4 bases and J dropped 10; count of bases not matched to a gene: 6. Germline CDR1 is SGHTS and CDR2 is YDEGEE. The CDR3 covers 14 residues. The CDR3 region has the DNA TGTGCCAGCAGCGGCGGACTAGCGGGATTGGAGCAGTTCTTC. Protein product: CASSGGLAGLEQFF.

This clone was counted between two and nine times. The V gene is TRBV4-1, the J gene TRBJ1-4, with D perhaps matching TRBD1 (5 bases). V lost 4 bases and J lost 0, with 15 bases in between. The CDR3 totals 17 residues. CDR1 is MGHRA and CDR2 is YSYEKL in the germline V gene. The CDR3 reads CASSLGPARATNEKLFF. CDR3 nucleotides: TGCGCCAGCAGCCTGGGGCCGGCCCGTGCAACTAATGAAAAACTGTTTTTT.

A few counts support this clone. The chain links TRBV13 to TRBJ2-3; no definite D call. Germline CDR1 PRHDT, CDR2 FYEKMQ (reference sequence). This CDR3 is built from 13 residues. Trimming stripped 5 bases from V and 8 bases from J, with 14 bases between. CDR3 DNA sequence: TGTGCCAGCAGCCTGGATTCTACGGGTACGCAGTATTTT. Encoded protein: CASSLDSTGTQYF.

The chain links TRBV4-1 to TRBJ2-3; 13 bases map to TRBD2. Trimming took 0 bases from V and 0 from J; bases not matched to a gene: 6. In germline, CDR1 is MGHRA, CDR2 YSYEKL. This CDR3 has 19 amino acids. CDR3 in DNA: TGCGCCAGCAGCCAAGAGAGGGGACTAGCGGGAACTAGCACAGATACGCAGTATTTT. Its translation is CASSQERGLAGTSTDTQYF.

This chain uses TRBV5-1 with TRBJ2-7; 11 nucleotides line up with TRBD1. CDR3 size: 17 residues. The ends lost 0 bases at V and 2 bases at J; junction bases unmatched: 7. Germline CDR1 reads SGHRS; CDR2 reads YFSETQ. The CDR3 sequence: CASSLGTGGSMAYEQYF. Here the CDR3 DNA reads TGCGCCAGCAGCTTGGGGACAGGGGGCAGTATGGCCTACGAGCAGTACTTC.

This chain uses TRBV2 with TRBJ1-1, with D uncertain. V was shortened by 5 bases and J by 3 bases, with 7 bases between the two germline ends. The germline gives CDR1 SNHLY, CDR2 FYNNEI. CDR3 length: 12 residues. The CDR3 here is CASSTADTEAFF. The DNA for the CDR3 is TGTGCCAGCAGTACAGCTGACACTGAAGCTTTCTTT.

The CDR3 bases are TGTGCCAGCTCACCGCCGATGGGGGCAAGGGAGACCCAGTACTTC. This encodes CASSPPMGARETQYF. The chain has TRBV18 and TRBJ2-5, with D tentatively TRBD1 (6 bases). The CDR3 length is 15 residues. Per the germline V gene, CDR1 is KGHSH and CDR2 is LQKENI. The V and J ends lost 3 bases and 5 bases respectively, with 16 bases between them.

This clone turned up a few times. The genes are TRBV5-1 and TRBJ2-1; 9 bases are shared with TRBD2. Germline lookup yields CDR1 SGHRS and CDR2 YFSETQ. V was pared by 4 bases and J by 8 bases, with 10 bases of the junction left unmatched. CDR3 length: 15 residues. CDR3 DNA sequence: TGCGCCAGCAGCCCGCCGGCTAGCGGGAACCATGAGCAGTTCTTC. Its protein is CASSPPASGNHEQFF.

The genes are TRBV6-5 and TRBJ2-1; D unclear. CDR3 length: 15 residues. The V end was cut by 10 bases, the J end by 6 bases, with 22 bases between. In germline, CDR1 is MNHEY, CDR2 SVGAGI. CDR3 coding DNA: TGTGCCATCACCAGCGAGCGCCTTGGTGGCAATGAGCAGTTCTTC. It translates to CAITSERLGGNEQFF.

V usage is TRBV30 and J usage is TRBJ2-5, with D hard to call. Trimming left V 4 bases short and J 5 bases short, with 8 bases between. Germline V gene sequence: CDR1 GTSNPN, CDR2 SVGIG (reference sequence). The CDR3 totals 11 residues. The CDR3 coding sequence is TGTGCCTGGACGTACCGGGAGACCCAGTACTTC. It encodes CAWTYRETQYF.

At least ten counts were recorded for this clone. J is TRBJ1-2 and V is TRBV7-3; the D gene is possibly TRBD1 (6 bases). Germline V CDR1 and CDR2: SGHTA, FQGTGA. V lost 2 bases and J lost 5, with 9 bases in between. The CDR3 totals 13 residues. CDR3 in amino acids: CASSLFRGYGYTF. The CDR3 nucleotides read TGTGCCAGCAGCTTATTCAGGGGATATGGCTACACCTTC. Drawing the rest from reference TRBV7-3 and TRBJ1-2, the complete variable domain is GAGVSQTPSNKVTEKGKYVELRCDPISGHTALYWYRQSLGQGPEFLIYFQGTGAADDSGLPNDRFFAVRPEGSVSTLKIQRTERGDSAVYLCASSLFRGYGYTFGSGTRLTVV.

This clone has a handful of counts. The V call is TRBV27, the J call TRBJ2-1; D is possibly TRBD1 (5 bases). The CDR3 runs 13 residues. V was trimmed by 6 bases and J by 5 bases, leaving 11 bases between them. Germline lookup yields CDR1 MNHEY and CDR2 SMNVEV (reference sequence). CDR3 protein: CASRWTLDNEQFF. As DNA, the CDR3 is TGTGCCAGCAGGTGGACACTGGACAATGAGCAGTTCTTC.

J is TRBJ2-7 and V is TRBV9, with D possibly TRBD2 on 5 matching bases. V gave up 4 bases and J gave up 0 bases, with 14 bases separating them. Germline lookup yields CDR1 SGDLS and CDR2 YYNGEE. The CDR3 extends over 15 amino acids. CDR3 sequence reads: CASSTSSESSYEQYF. DNA for the CDR3: TGTGCCAGCAGCACAAGTAGCGAGAGCTCCTACGAGCAGTACTTC.

CDR3 nucleotides: TGTGCCAGCAGCCCCGGTCCGACAGACCAAGAGACCCAGTACTTC. Protein: CASSPGPTDQETQYF. The chain carries TRBV5-4 and TRBJ2-5, with D maybe TRBD1 (5 bases). Germline loops: CDR1 SGHNT, CDR2 YYREEE (reference sequence). V was trimmed by 4 bases and J by 0 bases, leaving 13 bases between them. CDR3 length: 15 residues.

This clone was counted at least ten times. The chain recombines TRBV5-1 with TRBJ2-3; 11 nucleotides line up with TRBD2. Germline CDR1 reads SGHRS; CDR2 reads YFSETQ. V shed 4 bases and J 5 bases; nucleotides not matched to a gene: 3. CDR3 length: 14 residues. The CDR3 protein is CASSQGLAGDTQYF. Here the CDR3 DNA reads TGCGCCAGCAGCCAAGGACTAGCGGGAGATACGCAGTATTTT.

The chain links TRBV5-6 to TRBJ2-1; 10 bases map to TRBD2. The germline CDR1 and CDR2 sequences are SGHDT and YYEEEE. The CDR3 is 14 amino acids. The V segment lost 7 bases and the J segment 8 bases; nucleotides outside the gene matches: 9. In DNA form, the CDR3 reads TGTGCCAGCCTGAGTAGCGGGAGGAGGGATGAGCAGTTCTTC. It is translated as CASLSSGRRDEQFF.

This clone has only a few counts. The chain links TRBV10-3 to TRBJ2-5; 12 bases line up with TRBD2. The CDR3 totals 14 residues. J gave up 4 bases and V 6 bases, and 3 bases lay outside the gene matches. Germline CDR1 ENHRY, CDR2 SYGVKD. CDR3 amino acids: CAIRGTSGSETQYF. As DNA, the CDR3 is TGTGCCATCAGAGGGACTAGCGGGTCAGAGACCCAGTACTTC.

This clone has more than one count but fewer than ten. The chain combines TRBV30 with TRBJ2-7; maybe TRBD1 (6 bases). This CDR3 has 14 amino acids. V lost 3 bases, J lost 6 bases, and 18 bases lay in between. Germline V gives CDR1 GTSNPN, CDR2 SVGIG (reference sequence). CDR3: CAWRKQGEGREQYF. The CDR3, as DNA: TGTGCCTGGAGGAAACAGGGAGAGGGCCGCGAGCAGTACTTC.

The genes are TRBV5-4 and TRBJ1-1; TRBD1 aligns across 7 bases. The CDR3 is 13 residues long. Losses at the gene ends were 4 bases for V and 6 bases for J; bases not matched to a gene: 6. Germline V lookup: CDR1 SGHNT, CDR2 YYREEE (reference sequence). The CDR3 sequence is CASSVDRVSEAFF. CDR3 in DNA: TGTGCCAGCAGCGTTGACAGGGTATCTGAAGCTTTCTTT.

The table lists this clone with many counts. J is TRBJ2-7 and V is TRBV21-1; the table assigns TRBD2, which was not confirmed against the DNA. TRBV21-1 is listed as a pseudogene. The CDR3 covers 15 residues. CDR3 in amino acids: CASSKKGPGDYEQYF. CDR3 coding DNA: TGTGCCAGCAGCAAAAAGGGACCGGGAGACTACGAGCAGTACTTC.

This clone has only a few counts. The chain joins TRBV29-1 to TRBJ1-5, with 7 positions matching TRBD1. Looked up from germline, CDR1 is SQVTM and CDR2 is ANQGSEA. The V segment lost 6 bases and the J segment 4 bases; nucleotides outside the gene matches: 9. This CDR3 is 14 amino acids long. CDR3 sequence reads: CSVTGTDPNQPQHF. CDR3 nucleotide sequence: TGCAGCGTGACCGGGACAGACCCTAATCAGCCCCAGCATTTT.

This chain uses TRBV7-9 with TRBJ2-1; the match to TRBD2 covers 10 bases. CDR1 is SEHNR, CDR2 FQNEAQ, per germline (reference sequence). CDR3 length: 14 amino acids. V was pared by 4 bases and J by 6 bases, with 3 bases of the junction left unmatched. The CDR3 loop reads CASSSGTSVNEQFF. CDR3 bases: TGTGCCAGCAGCTCCGGGACTAGCGTCAATGAGCAGTTCTTC.

This clone was detected once. The chain combines TRBV5-1 with TRBJ1-3, with D possibly being TRBD1 (6 bases). V lost 3 bases, J lost 0 bases, and 13 bases lay in between. The CDR3 runs to 16 residues. Germline V gene data show CDR1 as SGHRS and CDR2 as YFSETQ. The DNA of the CDR3 is TGCGCCAGCAGCTCACAGGGATTATACTCTGGAAACACCATATATTTT. Amino acid sequence: CASSSQGLYSGNTIYF.

The chain is built from TRBV5-1 and TRBJ2-3; 7 bases line up with TRBD1. V shed 1 base, J shed 0 bases, and the junction held 11 bases outside the gene matches. The CDR3 totals 18 residues. Germline V lookup: CDR1 SGHRS, CDR2 YFSETQ. The CDR3 DNA reads as TGCGCCAGCAGCTTGAGGGGGCCCCAGTTCTCTAGCACAGATACGCAGTATTTT. Its translation is CASSLRGPQFSSTDTQYF.

This chain uses TRBV7-9 with TRBJ1-3, with 7 positions matching TRBD1. The germline V gene encodes CDR1 SEHNR and CDR2 FQNEAQ (reference sequence). CDR3 length: 14 amino acids. Germline trimming cut 4 bases from V and 4 bases from J; bases unmatched to any gene: 4. The CDR3 nucleotides are TGTGCCAGCAGCTCCCCGGGACAGGGAAACACCATATATTTT. It translates to CASSSPGQGNTIYF.

This chain links TRBV5-4 with TRBJ2-4; 9 nucleotides agree with TRBD1. V shed 3 bases and J 0 bases; nucleotides not matched to a gene: 7. Per germline, CDR1 SGHNT and CDR2 YYREEE (reference sequence). CDR3 size: 17 residues. The CDR3 nucleotides are TGTGCCAGCAGCTCGGGGGGACAGGGAATAGCCAAAAACATTCAGTACTTC. It is translated as CASSSGGQGIAKNIQYF.

The gene calls are TRBV14 and TRBJ1-2; 9 positions match TRBD1. V lost 0 bases, J lost 3 bases, and 2 bases stayed unmatched. CDR1 is SGHDN and CDR2 is FVKESK in the germline V gene. CDR3 length: 15 residues. The CDR3 here is CASSQDRTGDYGYTF. The CDR3 bases are TGTGCCAGCAGCCAAGACCGGACAGGGGACTATGGCTACACCTTC.

The genes are TRBV18 and TRBJ2-2; possible D gene TRBD2, 6 bases. Germline V lookup: CDR1 KGHSH, CDR2 LQKENI. V lost 2 bases and J 7 bases, leaving 17 bases between the germline ends. The CDR3 loop spans 16 amino acids. The chain's CDR3 is CASSPGGLTSGGELFF. CDR3 nucleotide sequence: TGTGCCAGCTCACCAGGGGGACTGACCTCCGGCGGGGAGCTGTTTTTT. Complete variable domain (other parts from reference TRBV18 and TRBJ2-2): NAGVMQNPRHLVRRRGQEARLRCSPMKGHSHVYWYRQLPEEGLKFMVYLQKENIIDESGMPKERFSAEFPKEGPSILRIQQVVRGDSAAYFCASSPGGLTSGGELFFGEGSRLTVL.

The V and J genes are TRBV15 and TRBJ1-6, with D unresolved. The CDR3 sequence is 13 residues long. V was pared by 0 bases and J by 11 bases, with 8 bases between. The germline V gene has CDR1 LNHNV and CDR2 YYDKDF (reference sequence). The CDR3 DNA reads TGTGCCACCAGCAGAGATCGGGATCCACCCCTCCACTTT. Protein sequence: CATSRDRDPPLHF.

The chain is built from TRBV11-3 and TRBJ1-4; 7 bases are shared with TRBD1. CDR1 is SGHNT and CDR2 is YENEEA in the germline V gene. This CDR3 is built from 15 residues. J gave up 3 bases and V 5 bases, and 6 bases lay outside the gene matches. The CDR3 sequence: CASSIRQGANEKLFF. CDR3 DNA sequence: TGTGCCAGCAGCATCAGACAGGGTGCTAATGAAAAACTGTTTTTT.